This T cell receptor (beta chain) emerged from a study of cytomegalovirus exposure and HLA in healthy donors. About the research overall: The 120 validation repertoires matched the 650 to 850 first-cohort repertoires in platform, a later analysis reported. Study-wide findings and caveats: Some public TCRs appeared in many individuals, while most sequences were rare. According to a subsequent analysis, TCR clusters from the first cohort were inclined to appear together in the 120 validation repertoires.

Generated by immunoSEQ multiplex PCR, the TCRdb table keeps only in-frame clones and is missing some. The sample carries 65,000 to 80,000 clones, approximately 94% recorded once. Germline V CDR1 and CDR2: GTSNPN, SVGIG (reference sequence). The CDR3 covers 13 residues. V shed 6 bases, J shed 4 bases, and the junction held 8 bases outside the gene matches. About this clone itself: What it binds is unknown.

The study drew the donors from its approximately 110-subject validation cohort, separate from the roughly 670-subject first cohort. The origin of this receptor is a woman between 18 and 30 years old in good health and CMV-seropositive. The sequenced sample was PBMCs. The V and J genes are TRBV30 and TRBJ1-2, with 7 bases identical to TRBD1. The CDR3 reads CACTLGQTYGYTF. DNA for the CDR3: TGTGCCTGTACGCTGGGACAGACCTATGGCTACACCTTC.